The clone carrying this TCR beta chain was found many times. Time point given: patch test 1, 2 weeks after DPC sensitization. Stated treatment: therapeutic diphenylcyclopropenone sensitization with weekly scalp DPC. TCRdb itself ran the RACE reads through MiXCR, one entry per CDR3 protein. This sample has 65,000 to 85,000 distinct CDR3 sequences, with about 9.3% found just once. This sample is part of a study of human T cells and chemical hapten exposure. The TCR originated in a woman in her forties or fifties with alopecia areata. Some clones in this sample may be carry-over from other donors' samples. This material consisted of whole blood, taken in connection with sensitization to the hapten diphenylcyclopropenone (DPC).

In nucleotides, the CDR3 is TGTGCCAGCAGTGGTCTAGCGGGAGGGCGGAATGAGCAGTTCTTC. Protein: CASSGLAGGRNEQFF. The chain recombines TRBV6-5 with TRBJ2-1; 12 bases line up with TRBD2. The CDR3 is made up of 15 amino acids. V trimming: 5 bases; J trimming: 7 bases; junction bases outside the gene matches: 6. Germline V gene lookup returns CDR1 MNHEY and CDR2 SVGAGI.